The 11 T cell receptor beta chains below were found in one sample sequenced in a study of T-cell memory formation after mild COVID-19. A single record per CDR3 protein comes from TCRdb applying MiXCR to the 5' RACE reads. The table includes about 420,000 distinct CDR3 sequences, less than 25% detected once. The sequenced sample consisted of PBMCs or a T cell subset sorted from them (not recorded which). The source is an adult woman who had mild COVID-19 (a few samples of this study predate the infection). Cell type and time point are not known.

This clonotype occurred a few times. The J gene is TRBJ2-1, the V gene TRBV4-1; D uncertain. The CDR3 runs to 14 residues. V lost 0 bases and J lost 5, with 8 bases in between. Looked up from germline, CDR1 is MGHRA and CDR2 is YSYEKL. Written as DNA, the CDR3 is TGCGCCAGCAGCCAAGATAGTGATAACAATGAGCAGTTCTTC. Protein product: CASSQDSDNNEQFF.

This CDR3 is CATSDLGQGGTDTQYF. CDR3 nucleotide sequence: TGTGCCACCAGTGATTTAGGACAGGGCGGGACAGATACGCAGTATTTT. J is TRBJ2-3 and V is TRBV24-1, with 8 bases aligning to TRBD1. V gave up 1 base and J gave up 3 bases; unmatched junction bases: 5. Germline V CDR1 and CDR2: KGHDR, SFDVKD. This CDR3 has 16 amino acids.

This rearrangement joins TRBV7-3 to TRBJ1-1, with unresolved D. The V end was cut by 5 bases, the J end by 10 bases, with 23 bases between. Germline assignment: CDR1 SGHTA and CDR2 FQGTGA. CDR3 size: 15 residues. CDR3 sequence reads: CASSGGIPGPLGAFF. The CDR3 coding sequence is TGTGCCAGCAGCGGAGGGATACCGGGCCCCTTGGGAGCTTTCTTT.

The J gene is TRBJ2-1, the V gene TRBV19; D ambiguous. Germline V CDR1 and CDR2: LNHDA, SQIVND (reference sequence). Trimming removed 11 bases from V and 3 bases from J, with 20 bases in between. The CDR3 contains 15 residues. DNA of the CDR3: TGTGCCTCCCGCTACGAGGAGCGAAGCTACAATGAGCAGTTCTTC. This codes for CASRYEERSYNEQFF.

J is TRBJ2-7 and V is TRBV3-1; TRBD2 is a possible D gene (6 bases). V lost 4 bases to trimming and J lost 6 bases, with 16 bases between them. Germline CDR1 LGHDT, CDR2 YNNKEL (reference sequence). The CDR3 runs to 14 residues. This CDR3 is CASSRLVTFGEQYF. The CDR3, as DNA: TGTGCCAGCAGCCGACTAGTCACCTTCGGCGAGCAGTACTTC.

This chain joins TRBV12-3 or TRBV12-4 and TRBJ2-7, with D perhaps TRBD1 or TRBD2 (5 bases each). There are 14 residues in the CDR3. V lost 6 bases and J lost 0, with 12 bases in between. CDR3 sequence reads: CASRRDGNSYEQYF. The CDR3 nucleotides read TGTGCCAGCAGGAGGGACGGAAACTCCTACGAGCAGTACTTC.

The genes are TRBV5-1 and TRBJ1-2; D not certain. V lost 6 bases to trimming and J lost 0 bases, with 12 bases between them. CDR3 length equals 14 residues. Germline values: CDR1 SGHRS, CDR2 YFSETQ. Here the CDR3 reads CASNGGRTNYGYTF. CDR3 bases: TGCGCCAGCAATGGAGGCAGGACTAACTATGGCTACACCTTC.

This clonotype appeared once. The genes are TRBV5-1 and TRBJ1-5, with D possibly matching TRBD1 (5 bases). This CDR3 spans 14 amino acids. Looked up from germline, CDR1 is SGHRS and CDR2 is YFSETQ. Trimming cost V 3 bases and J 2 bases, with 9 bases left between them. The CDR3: CASSYGAGNQPQHF. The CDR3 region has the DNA TGCGCCAGCAGCTATGGGGCGGGCAATCAGCCCCAGCATTTT.

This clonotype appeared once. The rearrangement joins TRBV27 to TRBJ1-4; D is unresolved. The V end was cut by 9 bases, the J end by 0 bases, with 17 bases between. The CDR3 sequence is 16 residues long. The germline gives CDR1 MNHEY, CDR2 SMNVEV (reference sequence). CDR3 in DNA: TGTGCCAGTCAATCCAGGCCCCCAGCAACTAATGAAAAACTGTTTTTT. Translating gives CASQSRPPATNEKLFF. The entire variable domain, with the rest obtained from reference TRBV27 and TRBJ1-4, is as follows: EAQVTQNPRYLITVTGKKLTVTCSQNMNHEYMSWYRQDPGLGLRQIYYSMNVEVTDKGDVPEGYKVSRKEKRNFPLILESPSPNQTSLYFCASQSRPPATNEKLFFGSGTQLSVL.

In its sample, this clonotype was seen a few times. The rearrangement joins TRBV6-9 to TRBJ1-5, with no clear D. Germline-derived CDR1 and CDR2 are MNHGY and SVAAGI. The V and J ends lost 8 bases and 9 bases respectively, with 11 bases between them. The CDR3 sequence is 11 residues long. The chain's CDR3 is CASPLRGPQHF. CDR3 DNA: TGTGCCAGCCCACTCCGAGGGCCCCAGCATTTT.

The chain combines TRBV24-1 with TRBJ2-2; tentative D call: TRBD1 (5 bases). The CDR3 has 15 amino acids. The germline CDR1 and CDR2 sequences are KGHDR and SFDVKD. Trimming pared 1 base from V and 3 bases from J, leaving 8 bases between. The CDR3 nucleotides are TGTGCCACCAGTGATTTCCGCAGGGACACCGGGGAGCTGTTTTTT. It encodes CATSDFRRDTGELFF.